The rows below give T cell receptor beta chains drawn from one sample of a study. TCRdb recomputed calls from the 5' RACE reads with MiXCR, one row per CDR3 protein. The table has around 55,000 distinct CDR3 sequences, less than 25% seen once. Specimen: tumor-infiltrating Tregs sorted from the breast tumor. These receptors came from a female donor with breast cancer. Each CDR3 is given without its conserved first and last residue. Each record gives: V gene, J gene, clone size, CDR3 protein. Clone size is shown for a subset of rows, as once, few, many or a class of expanded clone.

v_call: TRBV11-2; j_call: TRBJ2-2; clone_size: few; cdr3_aa: ASSPFSGGGEPF
v_call: TRBV11-1; j_call: TRBJ1-4; clone_size: few; cdr3_aa: ASSPGLTNEKLF
v_call: TRBV7-2; j_call: TRBJ2-3; clone_size: few; cdr3_aa: ASSLTWLRTDTQY
v_call: TRBV6-1; j_call: TRBJ2-5; clone_size: few; cdr3_aa: ASSLGLVGQETQY
v_call: TRBV6-6; j_call: TRBJ2-1; clone_size: .; cdr3_aa: ASSSGTSGRDEQF
v_call: TRBV7-2; j_call: TRBJ2-7; clone_size: few; cdr3_aa: ASSFTSYEQY
v_call: TRBV6-1; j_call: TRBJ1-6; clone_size: .; cdr3_aa: ASRRDPSTYNSPLH
v_call: TRBV24-1; j_call: TRBJ2-5; clone_size: .; cdr3_aa: ATSDYKGNAQETQY
v_call: TRBV20-1; j_call: TRBJ1-2; clone_size: .; cdr3_aa: SAERGSYGYT
v_call: TRBV9; j_call: TRBJ1-5; clone_size: few; cdr3_aa: ASSAQGTDQPQH
v_call: TRBV4-1; j_call: TRBJ1-5; clone_size: many; cdr3_aa: ASSQHRVIHGNQPQH
v_call: TRBV7-2; j_call: TRBJ2-7; clone_size: many; cdr3_aa: ASSLVGPGLGRHYEQY
v_call: TRBV7-9; j_call: TRBJ1-5; clone_size: .; cdr3_aa: ASSLGTGLDQPQH
v_call: TRBV3-1; j_call: TRBJ2-5; clone_size: .; cdr3_aa: ASSPDLKETQY
v_call: TRBV5-1; j_call: TRBJ2-7; clone_size: .; cdr3_aa: ASSLDGQGAYEQY
v_call: TRBV20-1; j_call: TRBJ2-7; clone_size: few; cdr3_aa: SAGRAGSYEQY
v_call: TRBV20-1; j_call: TRBJ2-3; clone_size: few; cdr3_aa: SASPTYESTQY
v_call: TRBV30; j_call: TRBJ2-1; clone_size: .; cdr3_aa: AWSTMTGREF
v_call: TRBV29-1; j_call: TRBJ1-1; clone_size: many; cdr3_aa: SVEDLKGMGSNTEAF
v_call: TRBV28; j_call: TRBJ2-3; clone_size: few; cdr3_aa: ASSPQRGSNTQY
v_call: TRBV7-9; j_call: TRBJ2-5; clone_size: .; cdr3_aa: ASSKPQLSETQY
v_call: TRBV4-2; j_call: TRBJ2-1; clone_size: .; cdr3_aa: ASSPNSGSSYNEQF
v_call: TRBV7-3; j_call: TRBJ2-1; clone_size: .; cdr3_aa: ASSPTGGYNEQF
v_call: TRBV7-6; j_call: TRBJ2-3; clone_size: .; cdr3_aa: ASSPGTISGSLTDTQY
v_call: TRBV6-2/TRBV6-3; j_call: TRBJ2-1; clone_size: .; cdr3_aa: ASSPLRGSYNEQF
v_call: TRBV6-5; j_call: TRBJ1-5; clone_size: .; cdr3_aa: ASSWGTGDQSQH
v_call: TRBV24-1; j_call: TRBJ1-1; clone_size: .; cdr3_aa: ATSDPWEGAF
v_call: TRBV15; j_call: TRBJ1-2; clone_size: .; cdr3_aa: DTSRGRNHYGYT
v_call: TRBV20-1; j_call: TRBJ2-6; clone_size: .; cdr3_aa: SAPGAMGGNPGANVLT
v_call: TRBV10-1; j_call: TRBJ2-5; clone_size: few; cdr3_aa: ASSVAGGETQY
v_call: TRBV5-1; j_call: TRBJ2-6; clone_size: few; cdr3_aa: ASRGTGANVLT
v_call: TRBV18; j_call: TRBJ1-2; clone_size: .; cdr3_aa: ASSPPGTGNYGYT
v_call: TRBV24-1; j_call: TRBJ1-2; clone_size: .; cdr3_aa: DTSDLRDYT
v_call: TRBV20-1; j_call: TRBJ2-7; clone_size: .; cdr3_aa: SATRNTNYEQY
v_call: TRBV10-3; j_call: TRBJ2-6; clone_size: .; cdr3_aa: AISEETGPRSSGANVLT
v_call: TRBV6-1; j_call: TRBJ1-4; clone_size: many; cdr3_aa: ASSETGGRYEKLF
v_call: TRBV7-9; j_call: TRBJ1-4; clone_size: few; cdr3_aa: ASSLIRDRNEKLF
v_call: TRBV5-1; j_call: TRBJ2-7; clone_size: few; cdr3_aa: ASSFDRDNSEQY
v_call: TRBV7-2; j_call: TRBJ2-1; clone_size: few; cdr3_aa: ASSLSWARAYNEQF
v_call: TRBV20-1; j_call: TRBJ2-5; clone_size: many; cdr3_aa: SAPMTRGETQY
v_call: TRBV28; j_call: TRBJ1-3; clone_size: .; cdr3_aa: ASSPRTGRNTIY
v_call: TRBV20-1; j_call: TRBJ2-7; clone_size: .; cdr3_aa: SARVGTSGHEQY
v_call: TRBV6-1; j_call: TRBJ1-1; clone_size: few; cdr3_aa: ASSEDQGLRARMNTEAF
v_call: TRBV6-5; j_call: TRBJ1-1; clone_size: few; cdr3_aa: ASSYFLQGLNTEAF
v_call: TRBV20-1; j_call: TRBJ2-1; clone_size: many; cdr3_aa: SASPTSGYNEQF
v_call: TRBV27; j_call: TRBJ2-2; clone_size: few; cdr3_aa: ASSPHKGAPGF
v_call: TRBV19; j_call: TRBJ1-4; clone_size: .; cdr3_aa: ASSGGTNEKLF
v_call: TRBV20-1; j_call: TRBJ2-1; clone_size: many; cdr3_aa: SAGTGASGEYNEQF
v_call: TRBV5-4; j_call: TRBJ1-1; clone_size: many; cdr3_aa: ASSGDGRRAEAF
v_call: TRBV3-1; j_call: TRBJ1-2; clone_size: few; cdr3_aa: ASSQSGLRYGYT
v_call: TRBV6-5; j_call: TRBJ1-6; clone_size: few; cdr3_aa: ASSYSVKSPLH
v_call: TRBV3-1; j_call: TRBJ2-3; clone_size: .; cdr3_aa: ASSRDVPYTDTQY
v_call: TRBV28; j_call: TRBJ1-5; clone_size: .; cdr3_aa: ASSSRGTRHVQPQH
v_call: TRBV5-1; j_call: TRBJ2-2; clone_size: .; cdr3_aa: ASSLAVGTANTGELF
v_call: TRBV4-3; j_call: TRBJ2-1; clone_size: .; cdr3_aa: ASSQEGARSSGGEQF
v_call: TRBV9; j_call: TRBJ1-4; clone_size: .; cdr3_aa: ASSVGTDEKLF